A single sample is the source of the 18 T cell receptor beta chains below, sequenced in a study of blood T cells in healthy people across ages. PCR was performed a second time for about 6 to 12 cycles using a sample-barcoded 5' primer and a J-beta primer mix. TCRdb re-derived calls from the 5' RACE reads in MiXCR, one entry per CDR3 protein. The sample holds 700,000 to 800,000 distinct CDR3 sequences; 35% to 45% are singletons and the top ten take around a fifth. Sequences were obtained from blood. These receptors were obtained from an older woman in good health.

This clonotype was recorded only once. This may be a read error: a much more frequent sequence differs by one nucleotide. The rearrangement joins TRBV7-2 to TRBJ2-7; possible D gene TRBD1, 5 bases. The germline gives CDR1 SGHTA, CDR2 FQGNSA. This CDR3 has 14 residues. Trimming removed 5 bases at V and 2 bases at J, with 13 bases between. CDR3 nucleotide sequence: TGTGCCAGCAGCGGGGCGGACGGAACCTACGAGCAGTACTTC. It is translated as CASSGADGTYEQYF.

V usage is TRBV27 and J usage is TRBJ2-7; 7 bases line up with TRBD2. Germline values: CDR1 MNHEY, CDR2 SMNVEV (reference sequence). The CDR3 contains 17 residues. V was clipped by 2 bases and J by 2 bases; unmatched bases: 12. For the CDR3, the DNA is TGTGCCAGCAGTTTAATCCCAAGCACTAGCGAACCCTACGAGCAGTACTTC. Translation: CASSLIPSTSEPYEQYF.

The chain joins TRBV7-8 to TRBJ2-1; 9 bases align to TRBD2. The length of the CDR3 is 15 residues. J gave up 3 bases and V 4 bases, and 4 bases lay outside the gene matches. Per the germline V gene, CDR1 is SGHVS and CDR2 is FQNEAQ. In nucleotides, the CDR3 is TGTGCCAGCAGCTATGGACTAGCGAACTACAATGAGCAGTTCTTC. As protein: CASSYGLANYNEQFF.

The rearrangement uses TRBV20-1 and TRBJ1-1, with D tentatively TRBD1 (6 bases). The CDR3 runs to 12 residues. Germline loops: CDR1 DFQATT, CDR2 SNEGSKA (reference sequence). Written as DNA, the CDR3 is TGCAGCGGGGGCCGGGTGGGAAATGAAGCTTTCTTT. Translation gives CSGGRVGNEAFF.

The CDR3 bases are TGCGCCAGCAGCCAAGATCGACAGGGCGACGAGCAGTACTTC. This encodes CASSQDRQGDEQYF. The J gene is TRBJ2-7, the V gene TRBV4-3, with 7 bases fitting TRBD1. Germline V lookup: CDR1 LGHNA, CDR2 YSLEER. The CDR3 extends over 14 amino acids. The junction had 4 bases not matched to a gene; V was cut back by 0 bases and J by 5 bases.

The CDR3 sequence is CAISVETGVNTEAFF. The CDR3 DNA reads as TGTGCCATCAGTGTCGAGACAGGGGTGAACACTGAAGCTTTCTTT. The chain is built from TRBV10-3 and TRBJ1-1; 8 bases map to TRBD1. V was pared by 4 bases and J by 0 bases, with 4 bases of the junction left unmatched. The CDR3 totals 15 residues. Germline V gives CDR1 ENHRY, CDR2 SYGVKD.

This clonotype appeared a few times. The rearrangement uses TRBV3-1 and TRBJ2-1, with D possibly TRBD1 on 6 matching bases. The CDR3 covers 17 residues. The ends were cut back, 0 bases at V and 3 bases at J, with 15 bases in the middle. The germline CDR1 and CDR2 sequences are LGHDT and YNNKEL (reference sequence). The CDR3 DNA reads TGTGCCAGCAGCCAAGATCTCGGGACATCAAGCTACAATGAGCAGTTCTTC. Its translation: CASSQDLGTSSYNEQFF.

On this clonotype: Just one base apart from a much larger clone, this may be a read error. The chain joins TRBV3-1 to TRBJ2-5; D perhaps matches TRBD2 (5 bases). Germline CDR1 and CDR2: LGHDT and YNNKEL (reference sequence). This CDR3 is 16 amino acids long. V dropped 0 bases and J dropped 7 bases, with 18 bases sitting between them. The CDR3 region is CASSQDLASRKGTQYF. In DNA form, the CDR3 reads TGTGCCAGCAGCCAAGATCTAGCATCGAGAAAAGGGACCCAGTACTTC.

The chain is built from TRBV7-2 and TRBJ2-3; 11 bases match TRBD1. The CDR3 totals 14 residues. J lost 6 bases, V lost 5 bases, and 4 bases had no gene match. Per the germline V gene, CDR1 is SGHTA and CDR2 is FQGNSA. Written as DNA, the CDR3 is TGTGCCAGCAGCCAGGACAGGGGGCGGGATACGCAGTATTTT. Amino acid sequence: CASSQDRGRDTQYF.

The rearrangement joins TRBV7-9 to TRBJ1-2; 9 positions agree with TRBD1. The CDR3 length is 14 residues. V trimming: 5 bases; J trimming: 6 bases; junction bases outside the gene matches: 7. CDR1 is SEHNR and CDR2 is FQNEAQ in the germline V gene (reference sequence). CDR3 bases: TGTGCCAGCAGCCCCGGGACAGGGCCAGATGGCTACACCTTC. Translating it yields CASSPGTGPDGYTF.

This clonotype showed up just a few times. The rearrangement joins TRBV5-1 to TRBJ1-2; TRBD1 aligns across 7 bases. CDR3 length: 12 residues. CDR1 SGHRS and CDR2 YFSETQ come from the germline V gene. The junction had 2 bases not matched to a gene; V was cut back by 2 bases and J by 7 bases. Written as DNA, the CDR3 is TGCGCCAGCAGCTTCGACAGGGCTGGCTACACCTTC. Translation gives CASSFDRAGYTF.

CDR3 DNA: TGTGCCAGCAGCTTACAGGGGGGAGGCACAGATACGCAGTATTTT. Its protein is CASSLQGGGTDTQYF. The chain is built from TRBV7-3 and TRBJ2-3; D possibly corresponds to TRBD1 (7 bases). The CDR3 runs to 15 residues. Germline CDR1 is SGHTA and CDR2 is FQGTGA. V gave up 2 bases and J gave up 1 base, with 10 bases separating them.

The chain combines TRBV4-1 with TRBJ1-2; the D gene is possibly TRBD1 (5 bases). Germline CDR1 and CDR2: MGHRA and YSYEKL. This CDR3 comprises 15 residues. The germline V and J ends were trimmed by 1 base and 8 bases, with 17 bases remaining between them. The CDR3 bases are TGCGCCAGCAGCCAAGGGGGACCTGAAGTGTGGGGCTACACCTTC. Its translation is CASSQGGPEVWGYTF.

This clonotype was observed a handful of times. The chain has TRBV12-3 or TRBV12-4 and TRBJ2-6, with D perhaps given as TRBD1 or TRBD2 (5 bases each). Trimming removed 3 bases from V and 0 bases from J, with 15 bases in between. The CDR3 has 18 residues. The CDR3 is CASSFGQGGLSGANVLTF. The CDR3 bases are TGTGCCAGCAGTTTTGGTCAGGGTGGACTCTCTGGGGCCAACGTCCTGACTTTC.

This rearrangement joins TRBV15 to TRBJ2-6, with 11 bases aligning to TRBD1. This CDR3 contains 19 residues. J was trimmed by 0 bases and V by 3 bases; bases with no gene match: 7. In germline, CDR1 is LNHNV, CDR2 YYDKDF (reference sequence). The CDR3 coding sequence is TGTGCCACCAGCAGGATGGGACAGGGGGTTTTCTCTGGGGCCAACGTCCTGACTTTC. This encodes CATSRMGQGVFSGANVLTF.

J is TRBJ1-1 and V is TRBV28, with TRBD1 identical over 8 bases. In germline, CDR1 is MDHEN, CDR2 SYDVKM. V was clipped by 6 bases and J by 7 bases; unmatched bases: 13. This CDR3 is 15 amino acids long. In DNA, the CDR3 is TGTGCCAGCAGCCCCCGGACAGGGAGGTGGGTTGAAGCTTTCTTT. It encodes CASSPRTGRWVEAFF.

This chain uses TRBV6-2 or TRBV6-3 with TRBJ2-7; maybe TRBD1 (6 bases). V was trimmed by 0 bases and J by 2 bases, leaving 8 bases between them. CDR3 size: 14 residues. Germline assignment: CDR1 MNHEY and CDR2 SVGEGT. The DNA of the CDR3 is TGTGCCAGCAGTTACTCGACAGGCCCCTACGAGCAGTACTTC. The encoded protein is CASSYSTGPYEQYF.

This clonotype came up a few times. The rearrangement joins TRBV7-3 to TRBJ2-1; D is tentatively TRBD1 or TRBD2 (6 bases each). The CDR3 has 18 residues. Germline values: CDR1 SGHTA, CDR2 FQGTGA. Trimming removed 1 base at V and 6 bases at J, with 22 bases between. This CDR3 is CASSLIAWPGATGNEQFF. Written as DNA, the CDR3 is TGTGCCAGCAGCTTAATTGCATGGCCGGGGGCTACGGGCAATGAGCAGTTCTTC.